This TCR beta chain emerged from a study of CD8 T cells in ankylosing spondylitis. Study findings and constraints: Reactive arthritis synovial fluid and blood previously showed some of these motif variants. Disease-linked clones had a CD8+ phenotype and relatively low frequency in peripheral blood. Ankylosing spondylitis blood seemed to carry a telltale TCR beta motif made of fewer than 10 highly homologous variants.

This clonotype occurred a few times. No antigen is known for it. Making the TCR beta libraries involved quantitative 5'-RACE with molecular barcodes. TCRdb reanalysed the 5' RACE reads using MiXCR and keeps one entry per CDR3 protein. The sample shows over 600,000 distinct CDR3 sequences, around 20% of them seen only once. V lost 7 bases and J 5 bases, leaving 12 bases between the germline ends. CDR3 size: 12 residues. Germline CDR1 reads DFQATT; CDR2 reads SNEGSKA (reference sequence). Sequencing used blood, either unsorted or a sorted T cell fraction (not recorded which). This rearrangement joins TRBV20-1 to TRBJ2-1; the D is unclear. The receptor comes from a male donor with ankylosing spondylitis. In DNA form, the CDR3 reads TGCAGTGGAGATATTTGGGACAATGAGCAGTTCTTC. This encodes CSGDIWDNEQFF.